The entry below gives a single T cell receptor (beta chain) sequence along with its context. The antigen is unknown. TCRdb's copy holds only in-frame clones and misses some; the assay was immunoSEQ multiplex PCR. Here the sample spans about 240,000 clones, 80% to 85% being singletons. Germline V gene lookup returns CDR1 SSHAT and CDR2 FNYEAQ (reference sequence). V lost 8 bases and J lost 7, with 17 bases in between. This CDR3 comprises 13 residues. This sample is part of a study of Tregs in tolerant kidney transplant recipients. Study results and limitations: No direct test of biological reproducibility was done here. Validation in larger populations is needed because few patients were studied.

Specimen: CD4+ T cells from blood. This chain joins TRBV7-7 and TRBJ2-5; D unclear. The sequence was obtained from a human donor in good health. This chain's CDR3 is CASQGVRPGTQYF. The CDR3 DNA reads TGTGCCAGCCAAGGCGTGCGCCCAGGGACCCAGTACTTC.